These 26 T cell receptor beta chains came from one sample sequenced in a study of human T cells and chemical hapten exposure. TCRdb re-analysed the RACE reads in MiXCR, keeping a single row per CDR3 protein. Among some 400,000 distinct CDR3 sequences listed, 4.8% were seen once. The time point here: patch test 1, 2 weeks after DPC sensitization. Described treatment: therapeutic diphenylcyclopropenone sensitization with weekly scalp DPC. The sample here was whole blood, taken in connection with sensitization to the hapten diphenylcyclopropenone (DPC). The receptors come from a woman in her fifties or sixties with alopecia areata. Some clones in this sample may be carry-over from other donors' samples.

This clonotype was found many times. CDR3 sequence: CASSYGPYTYEQYF. The CDR3 DNA reads TGTGCCAGCAGTTACGGGCCTTATACCTACGAGCAGTACTTC. The genes are TRBV6-2 or TRBV6-3 and TRBJ2-7; D is ambiguous. Per the germline V gene, CDR1 is MNHEY and CDR2 is SVGEGT. CDR3 length equals 14 residues. With 2 bases removed from V and 2 bases from J, the gap between germline ends came to 10 bases.

This clonotype came up many times. This chain uses TRBV6-1 with TRBJ1-5; a weak D match, TRBD1 (5 bases). The V and J ends lost 4 bases and 3 bases respectively, with 13 bases between them. In germline, CDR1 is MNHNS, CDR2 SASEGT. This CDR3 is 15 amino acids long. The CDR3 spells CASSVGTDPNQPQHF. In DNA, the CDR3 is TGTGCCAGCAGTGTAGGGACGGACCCCAATCAGCCCCAGCATTTT.

In its sample, this clonotype was seen many times. This chain connects TRBV6-6 to TRBJ1-2; tentatively, D is TRBD1 (5 bases). The CDR3 has 16 amino acids. Germline V gene sequence: CDR1 MNHNY, CDR2 SVGAGI (reference sequence). With 2 bases removed from V and 12 bases from J, the gap between germline ends came to 25 bases. The CDR3 DNA is TGTGCCAGCAGTTACACCCCAATACCGGGACCGAGAGGGAACACCTTC. It is translated as CASSYTPIPGPRGNTF.

This clonotype showed up many times. This rearrangement joins TRBV4-3 to TRBJ2-6; D tentatively fits TRBD1 or TRBD2 (5 bases each). The CDR3 has 15 amino acids. The germline V gene encodes CDR1 LGHNA and CDR2 YSLEER. V lost 4 bases and J 4 bases, leaving 11 bases between the germline ends. In nucleotides, the CDR3 is TGCGCCAGCAGCCTCGCAGGGACCGGGGCCAACGTCCTGACTTTC. Its protein is CASSLAGTGANVLTF.

This clonotype was counted ten times or more. V gene TRBV7-2 combines with J gene TRBJ2-7; 10 bases line up with TRBD2. The CDR3 spans 14 residues. The J segment lost 6 bases and the V segment lost 8 bases, leaving 10 bases of the junction unmatched. Germline V gene sequence: CDR1 SGHTA, CDR2 FQGNSA. CDR3 nucleotide sequence: TGTGCCAGCCGCCAGGATCTAGCGGGGGTCGAGCAGTACTTC. Amino acid sequence: CASRQDLAGVEQYF.

This clonotype was seen repeatedly, ten times or more. J is TRBJ1-1 and V is TRBV11-2; no definite D call. With 3 bases removed from V and 4 bases from J, the gap between germline ends came to 12 bases. This CDR3 spans 14 amino acids. Germline V CDR1 and CDR2: SGHAT, FQNNGV. The CDR3 sequence: CASSLEGKGTEAFF. The DNA for the CDR3 is TGTGCCAGCAGCTTGGAAGGGAAGGGCACTGAAGCTTTCTTT.

At least ten counts were recorded for this clonotype. The chain employs TRBV4-3 and TRBJ1-1, with D tentatively TRBD1 (5 bases). Trimming left V 0 bases short and J 11 bases short, with 16 bases between. CDR3 length: 14 residues. Germline assignment: CDR1 LGHNA and CDR2 YSLEER. For the CDR3, the DNA is TGCGCCAGCAGCCAAGATTCGGCAGGGAGGGCGGCTTTCTTT. Amino acids: CASSQDSAGRAAFF.

The chain combines TRBV20-1 with TRBJ1-1; D ambiguous. Germline V lookup: CDR1 DFQATT, CDR2 SNEGSKA (reference sequence). The CDR3 covers 13 residues. The CDR3 DNA is TGCAGCGGTTCTACAAGTAGGAACACTGAAGCTTTCTTT. Its protein is CSGSTSRNTEAFF.

V usage is TRBV19 and J usage is TRBJ1-6; D gene unclear. The V gene's germline CDR1 is LNHDA and CDR2 SQIVND (reference sequence). There are 13 residues in the CDR3. V was trimmed by 2 bases and J by 9 bases, leaving 8 bases between them. CDR3 in amino acids: CASSILGSSPLHF. The CDR3 DNA reads TGTGCCAGTAGTATACTTGGGAGTTCACCCCTCCACTTT.

This clonotype was counted ten times or more. This sequence joins TRBV7-2 and TRBJ2-3; D may match TRBD1 or TRBD2 (5 bases each). The length of the CDR3 is 16 residues. V lost 5 bases and J lost 6, with 21 bases in between. CDR1 and CDR2 (germline): SGHTA, FQGNSA. The CDR3 bases are TGTGCCAGCAGCCCCTGGGGTCAGGGAGTGGGGGATACGCAGTATTTT. Residues: CASSPWGQGVGDTQYF.

This clonotype occurred a few times. This chain connects TRBV6-2 or TRBV6-3 to TRBJ1-1; 7 nucleotides match TRBD1. V dropped 6 bases and J dropped 3; count of bases not matched to a gene: 13. The CDR3 extends over 16 amino acids. The germline CDR1 and CDR2 sequences are MNHEY and SVGEGT. As DNA, the CDR3 is TGTGCCAGCAGCCGCAACCCACAGGGGCGGGACACTGAAGCTTTCTTT. As protein: CASSRNPQGRDTEAFF.

This clonotype was seen ten or more times. The rearrangement uses TRBV5-1 and TRBJ2-7; D is ambiguous. Germline assignment: CDR1 SGHRS and CDR2 YFSETQ. CDR3 length equals 15 residues. The V and J ends lost 7 bases and 5 bases respectively, with 22 bases between them. The CDR3 region is CASLFRATRNHEQYF. The DNA of the CDR3 is TGCGCCAGCCTATTCCGGGCCACCCGGAACCACGAGCAGTACTTC.

Comments on this clonotype: This clone may be a read error of a much larger clone one base away. CDR3 bases: TGTGCCAGCAGCCACGGACAGGGGAATGAAAAACTGTTTTTT. Translated, it gives CASSHGQGNEKLFF. This sequence joins TRBV7-8 and TRBJ1-4; TRBD1 agrees at 9 bases. Germline V gives CDR1 SGHVS, CDR2 FQNEAQ. The trim removed 5 bases at V and 5 bases at J, leaving 3 bases unmatched. CDR3 length: 14 residues.

V and J are TRBV27 and TRBJ1-2; D is unclear. The V and J ends lost 2 bases and 4 bases respectively, with 8 bases between them. Germline assignment: CDR1 MNHEY and CDR2 SMNVEV (reference sequence). This CDR3 has 13 amino acids. DNA of the CDR3: TGTGCCAGCAGTTTAACCCCCATCTATGGCTACACCTTC. Amino acid sequence: CASSLTPIYGYTF.

This clonotype was detected many times. The gene calls are TRBV4-3 and TRBJ2-3; 9 positions agree with TRBD2. After removal of 5 bases from V and 7 bases from J, the junction contained 10 bases not matched to a gene. Germline V lookup: CDR1 LGHNA, CDR2 YSLEER. CDR3 length: 15 residues. DNA for the CDR3: TGCGCCAGCAGCGCCACCCCCACTAGCGGGTATACGCAGTATTTT. This encodes CASSATPTSGYTQYF.

This clonotype was seen many times. This chain joins TRBV9 and TRBJ2-3, with no clear D. Per germline, CDR1 SGDLS and CDR2 YYNGEE. Trimming removed 7 bases at V and 1 base at J, with 13 bases between. This CDR3 comprises 14 residues. CDR3 DNA sequence: TGTGCCAGCTCGGAACTCCGTGGCACAGATACGCAGTATTTT. Protein sequence: CASSELRGTDTQYF. The variable domain in full, completed from reference TRBV9 and TRBJ2-3, reads DSGVTQTPKHLITATGQRVTLRCSPRSGDLSVYWYQQSLDQGLQFLIQYYNGEERAKGNILERFSAQQFPDLHSELNLSSLELGDSALYFCASSELRGTDTQYFGPGTRLTVL.

This clonotype was counted at least ten times. The chain carries TRBV12-3 or TRBV12-4 and TRBJ2-3, with TRBD1 matching 10 bases. The CDR3 is made up of 15 amino acids. With V trimmed by 6 bases and J by 4 bases, 7 bases remained unmatched. The CDR3 here is CASRETGGASDTQYF. Here the CDR3 DNA reads TGTGCCAGCAGAGAGACAGGGGGCGCGTCAGATACGCAGTATTTT.

The V gene is TRBV13, the J gene TRBJ2-3; tentative D call: TRBD1 (6 bases). CDR1 and CDR2 (germline): PRHDT, FYEKMQ (reference sequence). The CDR3 spans 15 residues. Deletions cut 3 bases from V and 1 base from J, with 11 bases between. CDR3 sequence (DNA): TGTGCCAGCAGCTTCGGCAGGGGAGGCACAGATACGCAGTATTTT. Amino acid sequence: CASSFGRGGTDTQYF.

This clonotype occurred many times. The chain couples TRBV11-2 to TRBJ2-2; D is ambiguous. This CDR3 spans 14 amino acids. In germline, CDR1 is SGHAT, CDR2 FQNNGV. The V end lost 1 base, the J end lost 1 base, and 4 bases lay between the germline ends. The CDR3 sequence: CASSLVGNTGELFF. In DNA form, the CDR3 reads TGTGCCAGCAGCTTAGTTGGGAACACCGGGGAGCTGTTTTTT. Supplemented by reference TRBV11-2 and TRBJ2-2, the full variable domain reads EAGVAQSPRYKIIEKRQSVAFWCNPISGHATLYWYQQILGQGPKLLIQFQNNGVVDDSQLPKDRFSAERLKGVDSTLKIQPAKLEDSAVYLCASSLVGNTGELFFGEGSRLTVL.

In its sample, this clonotype was seen a few times. The J gene is TRBJ2-1, the V gene TRBV6-2 or TRBV6-3; tentative D call: TRBD2 (6 bases). Trimming removed 6 bases at V and 10 bases at J, with 16 bases between. This CDR3 is 13 amino acids long. Germline-derived CDR1 and CDR2 are MNHEY and SVGEGT. CDR3: CASRLGGGGEQFF. DNA of the CDR3: TGTGCCAGCAGGCTGGGAGGTGGGGGAGAGCAGTTCTTC.

This clonotype was recorded at least ten times. The CDR3 DNA reads as TGCGCCAGCAGCGACTGGCAAGAGACCCAGTACTTC. Residues: CASSDWQETQYF. The rearrangement joins TRBV5-1 to TRBJ2-5; D gene unclear. V was cut by 4 bases and J by 2 bases, with 6 bases left in between. Germline CDR1 reads SGHRS; CDR2 reads YFSETQ. CDR3 length: 12 residues.

This clonotype was seen repeatedly, ten times or more. The rearrangement links TRBV10-3 to TRBJ2-1; 7 bases are shared with TRBD2. The germline V gene encodes CDR1 ENHRY and CDR2 SYGVKD. V shed 6 bases and J 5 bases; nucleotides not matched to a gene: 4. The CDR3 length is 13 residues. For the CDR3, the DNA is TGTGCCATCAGGGACGGACTAGACAATGAGCAGTTCTTC. Its translation: CAIRDGLDNEQFF.

This clonotype was counted many times. V is TRBV7-2 and J is TRBJ2-3; D unclear. The germline V gene has CDR1 SGHTA and CDR2 FQGNSA. Trimming removed 5 bases at V and 5 bases at J, with 14 bases between. The CDR3 runs 14 residues. CDR3 sequence reads: CASSPNRLRDTQYF. CDR3 coding DNA: TGTGCCAGCAGCCCCAACCGGCTGAGAGATACGCAGTATTTT.

This clonotype was seen many times. The genes are TRBV6-6 and TRBJ1-1; the D gene is possibly TRBD1 (5 bases). V lost 0 bases, J lost 0 bases, and 8 bases lay in between. Germline-derived CDR1 and CDR2 are MNHNY and SVGAGI (reference sequence). The CDR3 runs 15 residues. This CDR3 is CASSYSAGMNTEAFF. CDR3 nucleotides: TGTGCCAGCAGTTACTCAGCAGGGATGAACACTGAAGCTTTCTTT.

There are a few counts of this clonotype. The chain uses TRBV3-1 and TRBJ1-2; tentatively, D is TRBD1 (5 bases). Looked up from germline, CDR1 is LGHDT and CDR2 is YNNKEL (reference sequence). The V and J ends lost 1 base and 6 bases respectively, with 9 bases between them. The CDR3 spans 13 residues. The CDR3 DNA follows: TGTGCCAGCAGCCAAGGCAGGGTCGATGGCTACACCTTC. Protein: CASSQGRVDGYTF.

The sample holds many counts of this clonotype. V is TRBV28 and J is TRBJ2-7; maybe TRBD2 (5 bases). CDR1 MDHEN and CDR2 SYDVKM come from the germline V gene. This CDR3 has 16 residues. Trimming took off 6 bases at V and 9 bases at J, with 27 bases between the two ends. CDR3 region: CASSKPPEGPPLVQYF. CDR3 DNA sequence: TGTGCCAGCAGCAAGCCGCCTGAGGGTCCTCCCCTCGTGCAGTACTTC.